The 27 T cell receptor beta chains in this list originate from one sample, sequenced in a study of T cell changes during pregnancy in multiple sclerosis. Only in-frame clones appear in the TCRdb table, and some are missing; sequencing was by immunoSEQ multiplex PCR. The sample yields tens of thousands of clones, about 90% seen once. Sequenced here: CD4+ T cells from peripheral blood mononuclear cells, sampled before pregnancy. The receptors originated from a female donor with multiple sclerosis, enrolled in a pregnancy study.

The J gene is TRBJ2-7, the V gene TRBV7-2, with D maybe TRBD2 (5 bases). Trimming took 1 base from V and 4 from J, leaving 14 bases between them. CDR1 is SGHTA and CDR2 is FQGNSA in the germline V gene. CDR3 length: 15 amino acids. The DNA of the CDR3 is TGTGCCAGCAGCTTAGTCCGGGGTCCGGGTTACGAGCAGTACTTC. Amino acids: CASSLVRGPGYEQYF.

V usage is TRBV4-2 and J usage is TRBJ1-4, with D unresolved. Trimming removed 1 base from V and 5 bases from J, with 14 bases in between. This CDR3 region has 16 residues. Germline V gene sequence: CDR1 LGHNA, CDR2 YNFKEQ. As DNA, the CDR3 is TGTGCCAGCAGCCAAGCATACGGGGAGCAGAATGAAAAACTGTTTTTT. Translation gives CASSQAYGEQNEKLFF.

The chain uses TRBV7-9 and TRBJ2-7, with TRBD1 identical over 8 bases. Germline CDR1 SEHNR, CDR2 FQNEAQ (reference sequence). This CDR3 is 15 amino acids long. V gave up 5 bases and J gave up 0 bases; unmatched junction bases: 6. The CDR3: CASSLGQGLSYEQYF. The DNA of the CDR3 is TGTGCCAGCAGCCTCGGACAGGGCCTCTCCTACGAGCAGTACTTC.

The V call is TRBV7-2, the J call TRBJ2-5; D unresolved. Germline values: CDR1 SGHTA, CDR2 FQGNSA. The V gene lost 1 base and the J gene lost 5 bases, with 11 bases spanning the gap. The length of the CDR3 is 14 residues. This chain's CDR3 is CASSLGSASETQYF. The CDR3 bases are TGTGCCAGCAGCTTAGGAAGCGCTTCTGAGACCCAGTACTTC.

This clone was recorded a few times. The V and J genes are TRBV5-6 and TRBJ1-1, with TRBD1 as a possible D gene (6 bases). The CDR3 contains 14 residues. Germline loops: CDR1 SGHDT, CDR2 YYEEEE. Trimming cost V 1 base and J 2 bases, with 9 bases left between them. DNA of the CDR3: TGTGCCAGCAGCTTGCAGGGGCGAAACACTGAAGCTTTCTTT. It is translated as CASSLQGRNTEAFF.

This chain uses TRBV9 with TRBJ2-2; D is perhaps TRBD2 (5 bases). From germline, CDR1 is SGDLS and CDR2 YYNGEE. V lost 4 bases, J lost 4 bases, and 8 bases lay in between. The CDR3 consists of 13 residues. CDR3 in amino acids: CASSFTSTGELFF. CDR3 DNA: TGTGCCAGCAGCTTTACTAGCACCGGGGAGCTGTTTTTT.

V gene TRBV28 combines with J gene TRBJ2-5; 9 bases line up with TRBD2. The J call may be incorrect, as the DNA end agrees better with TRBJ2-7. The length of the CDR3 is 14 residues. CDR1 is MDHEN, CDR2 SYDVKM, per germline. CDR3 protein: CASRVAGDSYEQYF. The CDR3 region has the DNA TGTGCCAGCAGAGTAGCGGGGGACTCCTACGAGCAGTACTTC.

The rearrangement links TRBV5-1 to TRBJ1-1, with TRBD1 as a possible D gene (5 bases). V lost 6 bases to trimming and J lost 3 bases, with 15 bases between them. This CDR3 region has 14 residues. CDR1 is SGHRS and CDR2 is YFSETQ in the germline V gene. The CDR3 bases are TGCGCCAGCACCCTTCAGGGACTGGACACTGAAGCTTTCTTT. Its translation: CASTLQGLDTEAFF.

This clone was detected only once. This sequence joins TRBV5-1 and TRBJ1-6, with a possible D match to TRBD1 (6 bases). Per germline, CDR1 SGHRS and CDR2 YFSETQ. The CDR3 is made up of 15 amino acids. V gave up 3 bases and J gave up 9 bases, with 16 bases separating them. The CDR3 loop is CASSSGWTAPSPLHF. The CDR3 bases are TGCGCCAGCAGCTCGGGTTGGACAGCTCCTTCACCCCTCCACTTT.

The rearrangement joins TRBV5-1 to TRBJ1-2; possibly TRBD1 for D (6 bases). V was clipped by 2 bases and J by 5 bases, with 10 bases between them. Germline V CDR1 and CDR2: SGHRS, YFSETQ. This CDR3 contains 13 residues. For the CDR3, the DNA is TGCGCCAGCAGCTTAGAACAGGGTTATGGCTACACCTTC. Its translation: CASSLEQGYGYTF.

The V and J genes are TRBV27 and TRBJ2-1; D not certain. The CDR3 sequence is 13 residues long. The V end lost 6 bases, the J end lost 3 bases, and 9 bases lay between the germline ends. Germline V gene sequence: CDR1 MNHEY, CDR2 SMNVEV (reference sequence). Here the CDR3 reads CASSQTFYNEQFF. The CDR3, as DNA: TGTGCCAGCAGCCAGACTTTCTACAATGAGCAGTTCTTC.

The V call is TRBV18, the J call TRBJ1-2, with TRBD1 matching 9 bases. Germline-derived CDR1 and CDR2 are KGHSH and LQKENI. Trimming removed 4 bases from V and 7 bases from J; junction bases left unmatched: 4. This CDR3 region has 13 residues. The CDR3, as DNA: TGTGCCAGCTCACTCATGGACAGGGGTGGCTACACCTTC. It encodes CASSLMDRGGYTF.

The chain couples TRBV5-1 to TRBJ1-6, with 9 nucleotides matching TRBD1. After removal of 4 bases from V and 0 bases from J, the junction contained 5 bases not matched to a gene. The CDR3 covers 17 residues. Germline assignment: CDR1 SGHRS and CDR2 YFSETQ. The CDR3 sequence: CASSRRTGDSYNSPLHF. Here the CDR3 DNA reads TGCGCCAGCAGCCGCAGGACAGGGGACTCCTATAATTCACCCCTCCACTTT.

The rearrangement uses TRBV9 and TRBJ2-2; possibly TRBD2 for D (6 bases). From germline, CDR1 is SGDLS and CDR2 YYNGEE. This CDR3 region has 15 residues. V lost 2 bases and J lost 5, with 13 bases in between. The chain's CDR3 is CASSVSGGSTGELFF. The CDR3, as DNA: TGTGCCAGCAGCGTCTCCGGGGGATCGACCGGGGAGCTGTTTTTT.

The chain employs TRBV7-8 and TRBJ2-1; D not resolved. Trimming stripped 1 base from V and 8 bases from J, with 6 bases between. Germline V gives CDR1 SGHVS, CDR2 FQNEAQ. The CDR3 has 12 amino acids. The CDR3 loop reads CASSLGQDEQFF. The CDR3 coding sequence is TGTGCCAGCAGCTTAGGGCAGGATGAGCAGTTCTTC.

CDR3 DNA: TGTGCCAGTAGACCTTCCCATCTCGACAGGGGTAGCAATCAGCCCCAGCATTTT. Translated, it gives CASRPSHLDRGSNQPQHF. V is TRBV19 and J is TRBJ1-5, with 8 bases matching TRBD1. The CDR3 runs to 18 residues. The trim removed 6 bases at V and 0 bases at J, leaving 13 bases unmatched. Germline-derived CDR1 and CDR2 are LNHDA and SQIVND (reference sequence).

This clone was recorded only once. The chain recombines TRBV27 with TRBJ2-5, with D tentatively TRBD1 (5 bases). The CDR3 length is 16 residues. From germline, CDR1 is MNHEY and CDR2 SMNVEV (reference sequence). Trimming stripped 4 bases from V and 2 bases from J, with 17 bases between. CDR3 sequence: CASSSISGHRQETQYF. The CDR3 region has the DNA TGTGCCAGCAGTTCTATTTCAGGGCATCGTCAAGAGACCCAGTACTTC.

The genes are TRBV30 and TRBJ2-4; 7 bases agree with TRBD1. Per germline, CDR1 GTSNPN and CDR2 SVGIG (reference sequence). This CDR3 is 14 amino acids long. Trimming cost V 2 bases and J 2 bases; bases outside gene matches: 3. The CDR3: CAWSPGQTKNIQYF. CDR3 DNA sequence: TGTGCCTGGAGTCCGGGACAGACCAAAAACATTCAGTACTTC.

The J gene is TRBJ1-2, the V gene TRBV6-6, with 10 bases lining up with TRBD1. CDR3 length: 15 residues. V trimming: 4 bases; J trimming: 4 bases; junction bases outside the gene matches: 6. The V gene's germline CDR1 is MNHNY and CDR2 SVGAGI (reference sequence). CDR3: CASSFRTGGFYGYTF. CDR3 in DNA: TGTGCCAGCAGTTTTCGGACAGGGGGTTTCTATGGCTACACCTTC.

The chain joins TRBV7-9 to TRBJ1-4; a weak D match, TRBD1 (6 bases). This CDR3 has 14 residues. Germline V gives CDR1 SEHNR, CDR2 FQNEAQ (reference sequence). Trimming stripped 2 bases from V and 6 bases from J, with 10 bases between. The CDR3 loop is CASSLFSGDEKLFF. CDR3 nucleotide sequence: TGTGCCAGCAGCTTATTTTCAGGGGATGAAAAACTGTTTTTT. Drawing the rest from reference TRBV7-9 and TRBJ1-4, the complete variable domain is DTGVSQNPRHKITKRGQNVTFRCDPISEHNRLYWYRQTLGQGPEFLTYFQNEAQLEKSRLLSDRFSAERPKGSFSTLEIQRTEQGDSAMYLCASSLFSGDEKLFFGSGTQLSVL.

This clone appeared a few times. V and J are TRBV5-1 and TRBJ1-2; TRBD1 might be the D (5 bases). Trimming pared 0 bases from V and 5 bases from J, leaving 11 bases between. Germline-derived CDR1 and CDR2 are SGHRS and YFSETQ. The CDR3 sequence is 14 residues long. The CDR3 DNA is TGCGCCAGCAGCTTGGACAGCGGGGCATATGGCTACACCTTC. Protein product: CASSLDSGAYGYTF.

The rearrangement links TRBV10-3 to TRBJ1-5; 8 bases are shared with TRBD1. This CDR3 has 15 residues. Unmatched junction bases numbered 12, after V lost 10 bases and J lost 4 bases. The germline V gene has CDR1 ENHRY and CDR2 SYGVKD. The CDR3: CASGQGRSANQPQHF. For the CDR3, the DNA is TGTGCCAGCGGACAGGGCCGCTCTGCTAATCAGCCCCAGCATTTT.

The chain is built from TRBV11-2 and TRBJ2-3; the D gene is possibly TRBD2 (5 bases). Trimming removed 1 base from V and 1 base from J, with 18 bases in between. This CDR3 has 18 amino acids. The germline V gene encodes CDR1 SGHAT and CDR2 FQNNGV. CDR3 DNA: TGTGCCAGCAGCTTAGCCCGATCAGCCGAGGGAGGCACAGATACGCAGTATTTT. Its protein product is CASSLARSAEGGTDTQYF.

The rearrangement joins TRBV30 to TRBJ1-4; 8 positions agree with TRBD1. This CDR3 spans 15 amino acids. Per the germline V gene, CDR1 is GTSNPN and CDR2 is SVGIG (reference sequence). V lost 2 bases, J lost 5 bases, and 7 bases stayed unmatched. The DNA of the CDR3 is TGTGCCTGGAGTACTCGGGACAGGAGAAATGAAAAACTGTTTTTT. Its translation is CAWSTRDRRNEKLFF. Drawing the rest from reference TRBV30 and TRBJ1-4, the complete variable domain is SQTIHQWPATLVQPVGSPLSLECTVEGTSNPNLYWYRQAAGRGLQLLFYSVGIGQISSEVPQNLSASRPQDRQFILSSKKLLLSDSGFYLCAWSTRDRRNEKLFFGSGTQLSVL.

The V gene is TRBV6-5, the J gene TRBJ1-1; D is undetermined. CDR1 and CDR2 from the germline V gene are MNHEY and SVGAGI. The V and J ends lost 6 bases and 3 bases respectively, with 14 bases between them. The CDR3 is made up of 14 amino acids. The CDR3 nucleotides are TGTGCCAGCAGAGGCCGCCGAGGGTACACTGAAGCTTTCTTT. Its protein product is CASRGRRGYTEAFF.

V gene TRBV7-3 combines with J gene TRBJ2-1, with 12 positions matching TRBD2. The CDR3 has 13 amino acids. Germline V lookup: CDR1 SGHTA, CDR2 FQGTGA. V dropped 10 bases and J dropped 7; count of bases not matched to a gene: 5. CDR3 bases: TGTGCCACTAGCGGGGGGGCGGGAAATGAGCAGTTCTTC. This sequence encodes CATSGGAGNEQFF.

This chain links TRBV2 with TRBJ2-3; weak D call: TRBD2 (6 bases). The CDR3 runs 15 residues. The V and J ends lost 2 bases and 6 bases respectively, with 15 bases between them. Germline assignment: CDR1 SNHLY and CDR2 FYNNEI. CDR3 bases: TGTGCCAGCAGTGAAAGGCGGGGCCGTGTGGATACGCAGTATTTT. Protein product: CASSERRGRVDTQYF. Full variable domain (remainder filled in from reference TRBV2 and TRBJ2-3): EPEVTQTPSHQVTQMGQEVILRCVPISNHLYFYWYRQILGQKVEFLVSFYNNEISEKSEIFDDQFSVERPDGSNFTLKIRSTKLEDSAMYFCASSERRGRVDTQYFGPGTRLTVL.